This T cell receptor (beta chain) was sequenced during a study of control samples from healthy donors and cancer patients. Clones were sequenced by immunoSEQ multiplex PCR, and TCRdb holds only the in-frame ones, with some missing. The sample lists some 140,000 clones, less than 90% occurring once. The V gene lost 3 bases and the J gene lost 7 bases, with 12 bases spanning the gap. This CDR3 has 14 amino acids. Per the germline V gene, CDR1 is SNHLY and CDR2 is FYNNEI. Sequencing input: blood. This clonotype was obtained from a woman in her 30s in good health. V usage is TRBV2 and J usage is TRBJ1-4; D may be TRBD1 (5 bases). The CDR3 spells CASSEGTWGEKLFF. In DNA form, the CDR3 reads TGTGCCAGCAGTGAGGGGACCTGGGGTGAAAAACTGTTTTTT. Together with reference TRBV2 and TRBJ1-4, the CDR3 gives the full variable domain: EPEVTQTPSHQVTQMGQEVILRCVPISNHLYFYWYRQILGQKVEFLVSFYNNEISEKSEIFDDQFSVERPDGSNFTLKIRSTKLEDSAMYFCASSEGTWGEKLFFGSGTQLSVL.